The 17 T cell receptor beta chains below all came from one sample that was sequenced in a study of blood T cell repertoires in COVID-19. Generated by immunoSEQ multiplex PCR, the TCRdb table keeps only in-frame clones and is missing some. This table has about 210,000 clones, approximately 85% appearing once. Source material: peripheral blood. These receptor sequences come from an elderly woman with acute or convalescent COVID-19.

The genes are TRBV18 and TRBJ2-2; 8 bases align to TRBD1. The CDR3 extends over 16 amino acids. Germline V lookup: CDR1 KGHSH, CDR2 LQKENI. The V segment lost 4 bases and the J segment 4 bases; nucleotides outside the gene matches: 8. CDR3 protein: CASSQLTGAGTGELFF. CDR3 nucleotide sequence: TGTGCCAGCTCACAACTGACAGGGGCTGGCACCGGGGAGCTGTTTTTT.

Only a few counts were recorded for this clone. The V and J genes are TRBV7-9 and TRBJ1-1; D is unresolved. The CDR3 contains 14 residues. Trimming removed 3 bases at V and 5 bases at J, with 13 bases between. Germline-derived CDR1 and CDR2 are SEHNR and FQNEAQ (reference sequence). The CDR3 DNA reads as TGTGCCAGCAGCTTCGCGATTTCGGGTACTGAAGCTTTCTTT. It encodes CASSFAISGTEAFF. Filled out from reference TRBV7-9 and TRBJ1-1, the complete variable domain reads DTGVSQNPRHKITKRGQNVTFRCDPISEHNRLYWYRQTLGQGPEFLTYFQNEAQLEKSRLLSDRFSAERPKGSFSTLEIQRTEQGDSAMYLCASSFAISGTEAFFGQGTRLTVV.

CDR3 DNA sequence: TGTGCCAGCAGCAGACAGGGGGCTCGCGCGGGAATTGTCACCGGGGAGCTGTTTTTT. Translating gives CASSRQGARAGIVTGELFF. This chain joins TRBV6-4 and TRBJ2-2; 10 nucleotides match TRBD1. CDR1 and CDR2 from the germline V gene are MRHNA and SNTAGT. This CDR3 is 19 amino acids long. Trimming at V came to 6 bases and at J to 4 bases, leaving 17 bases not matched to a gene.

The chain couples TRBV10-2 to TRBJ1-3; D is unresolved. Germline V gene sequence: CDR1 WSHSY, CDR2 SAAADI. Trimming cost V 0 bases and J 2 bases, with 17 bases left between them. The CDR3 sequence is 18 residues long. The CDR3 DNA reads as TGCGCCAGCAGTGAGTCCCCCAGGAACAAGAACGCTGGAAACACCATATATTTT. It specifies CASSESPRNKNAGNTIYF.

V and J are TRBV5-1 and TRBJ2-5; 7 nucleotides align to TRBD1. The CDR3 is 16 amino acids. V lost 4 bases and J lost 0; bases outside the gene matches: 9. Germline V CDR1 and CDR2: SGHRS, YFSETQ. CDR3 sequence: CASSIGQALYQETQYF. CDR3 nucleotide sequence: TGCGCCAGCAGCATAGGACAGGCCCTGTACCAAGAGACCCAGTACTTC.

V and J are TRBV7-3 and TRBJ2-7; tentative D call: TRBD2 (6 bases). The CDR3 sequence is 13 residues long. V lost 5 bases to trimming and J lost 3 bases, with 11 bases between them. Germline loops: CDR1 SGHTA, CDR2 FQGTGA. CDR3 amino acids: CASSTGVGYEQYF. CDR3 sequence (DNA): TGTGCCAGCAGCACGGGAGTCGGCTACGAGCAGTACTTC.

The CDR3 DNA sequence: TGTGCCAGCAGCCAGGGACAGGGAAACGGAAACACCATATATTTT. This translates into CASSQGQGNGNTIYF. The chain employs TRBV3-1 (or the pseudogene TRBV3-2) and TRBJ1-3; 9 bases match TRBD1. Trimming cost V 3 bases and J 4 bases; bases outside gene matches: 4. Germline-derived CDR1 and CDR2 are LGHDT and YNNKEL (reference sequence). The CDR3 covers 15 residues.

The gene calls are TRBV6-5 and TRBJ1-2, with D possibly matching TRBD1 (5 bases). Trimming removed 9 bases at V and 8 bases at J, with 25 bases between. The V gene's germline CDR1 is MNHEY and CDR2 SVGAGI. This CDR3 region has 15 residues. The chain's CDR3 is CASRSQGIERLGYTF. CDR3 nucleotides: TGTGCCAGTCGATCTCAGGGTATAGAGCGTCTGGGCTACACCTTC.

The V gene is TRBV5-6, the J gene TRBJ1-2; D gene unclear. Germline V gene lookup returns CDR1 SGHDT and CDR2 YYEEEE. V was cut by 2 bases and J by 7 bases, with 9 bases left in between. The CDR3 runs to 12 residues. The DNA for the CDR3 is TGTGCCAGCAGCTTACCCAGCGGTGGCTACACCTTC. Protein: CASSLPSGGYTF.

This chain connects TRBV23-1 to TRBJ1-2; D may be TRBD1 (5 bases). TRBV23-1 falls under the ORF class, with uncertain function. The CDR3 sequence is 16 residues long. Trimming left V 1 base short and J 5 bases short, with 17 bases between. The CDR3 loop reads CASSQYARGHLYGYTF. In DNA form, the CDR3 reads TGCGCCAGCAGTCAATATGCTAGGGGTCATTTATATGGCTACACCTTC.

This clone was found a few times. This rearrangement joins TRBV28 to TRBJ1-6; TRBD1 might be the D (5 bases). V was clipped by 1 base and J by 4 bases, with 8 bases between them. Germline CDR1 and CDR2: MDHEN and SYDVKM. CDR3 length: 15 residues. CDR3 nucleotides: TGTGCCAGCAGTTTATCTTCAGGGTATAATTCACCCCTCCACTTT. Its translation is CASSLSSGYNSPLHF.

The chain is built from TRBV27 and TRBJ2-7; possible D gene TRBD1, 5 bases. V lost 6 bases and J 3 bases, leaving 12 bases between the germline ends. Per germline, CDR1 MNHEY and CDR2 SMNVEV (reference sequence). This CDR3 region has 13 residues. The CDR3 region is CASSHGQVYEQYF. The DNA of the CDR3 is TGTGCCAGCAGCCACGGACAAGTCTACGAGCAGTACTTC.

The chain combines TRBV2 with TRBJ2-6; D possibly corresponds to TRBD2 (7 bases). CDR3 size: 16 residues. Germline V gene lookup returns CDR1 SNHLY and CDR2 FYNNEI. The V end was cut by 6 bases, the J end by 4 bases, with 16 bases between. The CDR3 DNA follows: TGTGCCAGCAGCTCCCGGGGGGCGGAGGGGGCCAACGTCCTGACTTTC. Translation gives CASSSRGAEGANVLTF.

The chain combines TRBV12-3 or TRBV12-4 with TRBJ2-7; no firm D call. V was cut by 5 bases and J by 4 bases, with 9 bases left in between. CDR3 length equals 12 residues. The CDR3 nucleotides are TGTGCCAGCAGTACCTTCTATTACGAGCAGTACTTC. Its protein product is CASSTFYYEQYF.

As DNA, the CDR3 is TGTGCCAGCTCACTCTCCGTCGCGGGAGGCCGAAATGAGCAGTTCTTC. Translated, it gives CASSLSVAGGRNEQFF. The chain couples TRBV18 to TRBJ2-1; 8 bases fit TRBD2. V trimming: 4 bases; J trimming: 7 bases; junction bases outside the gene matches: 12. Germline CDR1 and CDR2: KGHSH and LQKENI. This CDR3 region has 16 residues.

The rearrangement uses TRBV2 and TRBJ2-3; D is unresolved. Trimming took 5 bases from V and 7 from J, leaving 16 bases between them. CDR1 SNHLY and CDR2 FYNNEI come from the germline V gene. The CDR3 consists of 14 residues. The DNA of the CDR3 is TGTGCCAGCAGTTCACTACAACTGCGAAATACGCAGTATTTT. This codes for CASSSLQLRNTQYF.

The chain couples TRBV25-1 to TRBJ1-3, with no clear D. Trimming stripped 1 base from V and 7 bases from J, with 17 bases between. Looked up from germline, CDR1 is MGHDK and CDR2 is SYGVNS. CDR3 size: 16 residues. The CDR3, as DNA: TGTGCCAGCAGTGAATCGACCGGGGAGCTGGAGAACACCATATATTTT. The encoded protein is CASSESTGELENTIYF.